The rows below give T cell receptor beta chains drawn from one sample of a study of blood T cells in healthy people across ages. TCRdb reprocessed the 5' RACE reads with MiXCR, giving one entry per CDR3 protein. Of some 900,000 distinct CDR3 sequences listed, roughly 26% are singletons. What was sequenced was blood. Source of these receptors: a woman aged 80 or over in good health. Both conserved end residues are part of each CDR3.

J gene,V gene,CDR3 protein
TRBJ2-3,TRBV6-2/TRBV6-3,CASSYPSGGTDTQYF
TRBJ2-5,TRBV28,CATQREAQYF
TRBJ1-6,TRBV5-6,CASSFGDRNNSPLHF
TRBJ1-1,TRBV6-5,CASSTTQPPSNTEAFF
TRBJ1-6,TRBV6-5,CASTWADNSPLHF
TRBJ2-1,TRBV12-3/TRBV12-4,CASSLGGLETQFF
TRBJ1-2,TRBV10-3,CAISAGDRGYTF
TRBJ2-3,TRBV28,CTSSRDGPLTDTQYF
TRBJ1-1,TRBV6-2/TRBV6-3,CASSYPKFSGVWNTEAFF
TRBJ1-5,TRBV6-5,CASNKRQGNQPQHF
TRBJ1-2,TRBV29-1,CSVGPTGGYGYTF
TRBJ2-3,TRBV4-3,CASSQAGLVGADTQYF
TRBJ1-1,TRBV7-9,CASSPLGGKGTEAFF
TRBJ2-3,TRBV9,CASSLQGGLTTDTQYF
TRBJ2-7,TRBV12-3/TRBV12-4,CASSLAFGGEQYF
TRBJ2-5,TRBV24-1,CATSRQGSETQYF
TRBJ2-1,TRBV5-1,CASSLEGLISEQFF
TRBJ2-5,TRBV7-9,CASSPFRSLKETQYF
TRBJ2-7,TRBV7-9,CASSLAGGALYEQYF
TRBJ1-2,TRBV6-1,CASGIDYGYTF
TRBJ2-7,TRBV7-2,CASSSPGQSYEQYF
TRBJ1-1,TRBV20-1,CSARPPTGGRTEAFF
TRBJ1-1,TRBV7-9,CASSRTGQNTEAFF
TRBJ1-2,TRBV2,CASSLDGGYGYTF
TRBJ2-7,TRBV7-2,CASSLDNTGGDEQYF
TRBJ1-2,TRBV5-1,CASSWTPGTESNYGYTF
TRBJ2-5,TRBV20-1,CSARDKSGAETQYF
TRBJ2-5,TRBV6-6,CASSTTARGFKETQYF
TRBJ1-1,TRBV7-2,CASSSYLSPEAFF
TRBJ1-2,TRBV7-2,CASSALNYGYTF
TRBJ1-1,TRBV4-3,CASSQVGGVTEAFF
TRBJ2-3,TRBV4-1,CASGQPSGVTDTQYF
TRBJ1-1,TRBV12-3/TRBV12-4,CASSLGPNTEAFF
TRBJ2-5,TRBV5-1,CASSQVVAGAQETQYF
TRBJ1-2,TRBV5-6,CASSPQRVGGYTF
TRBJ2-1,TRBV7-2,CASSLAPNRESEQFF
TRBJ2-2,TRBV7-9,CASSLTGVPGELFF
TRBJ1-2,TRBV6-2/TRBV6-3,CASREAGYGYTF
TRBJ1-4,TRBV9,CASSASPQNEKLFF
TRBJ1-1,TRBV6-2/TRBV6-3,CASGVLGPNTEAFF
TRBJ1-2,TRBV6-5,CAGRSGNYGYTF
-,TRBV6-1,CASSETLGTGTNRLYEQYF
TRBJ2-3,TRBV27,CASSFGTGGPSDTQYF
TRBJ2-3,TRBV7-9,CASSSLGLAGGTDTQYF
TRBJ1-5,TRBV20-1,CSASKGTAETQPQHF
TRBJ2-2,TRBV10-2,CASWWGTNTGELFF
TRBJ2-6,TRBV7-2,CASSLVLSSGANVLTF
TRBJ1-2,TRBV28,CASSTWTGRGGLGNYGYTF
TRBJ1-1,TRBV7-9,CASSAMGQGGTEAFF
TRBJ2-7,TRBV6-2/TRBV6-3,CASSPRGGLEQYF
TRBJ1-2,TRBV20-1,CSAPTSGGRRGYTF
TRBJ2-3,TRBV7-9,CASSQQSPNTDTQYF
TRBJ1-1,TRBV5-5,CASSLGTGGSEAFF